The sequence of this TCR beta chain was determined in a study of T cell responses to AZD1222 COVID-19 vaccine. Study-level findings and limits: Unmutated variant regions are reportedly the target of nearly half of TCRs that are spike-specific.

CDR3 size: 16 residues. V lost 0 bases to trimming and J lost 4 bases, with 14 bases between them. CDR1 is SGHTA and CDR2 is FQGNSA in the germline V gene. As for this clone: Its antigen is as yet unknown.

The method was immunoSEQ multiplex PCR; TCRdb's version includes in-frame clones alone and lacks a portion of them. Here the sample spans over 45,000 clones, roughly 86% being singletons. The chain is built from TRBV7-2 and TRBJ2-3, with D possibly being TRBD1 or TRBD2 (5 bases each). The sequences come from peripheral blood, collected on day 0 of AZD1222 vaccination. This receptor was taken from an adult in good health. The CDR3 region is CASSLAGTERADTQYF. CDR3 nucleotides: TGTGCCAGCAGCTTAGCGGGGACCGAGAGGGCAGATACGCAGTATTTT.